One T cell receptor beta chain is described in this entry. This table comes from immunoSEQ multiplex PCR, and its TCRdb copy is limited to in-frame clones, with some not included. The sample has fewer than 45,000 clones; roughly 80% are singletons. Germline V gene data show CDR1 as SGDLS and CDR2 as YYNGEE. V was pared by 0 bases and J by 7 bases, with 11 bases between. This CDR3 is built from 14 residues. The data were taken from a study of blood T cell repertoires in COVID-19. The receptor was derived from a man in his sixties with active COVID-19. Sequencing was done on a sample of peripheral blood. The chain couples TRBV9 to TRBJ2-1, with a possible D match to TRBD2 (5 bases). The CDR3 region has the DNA TGTGCCAGCAGCGTAGAGCCCGCGGGTAATGAGCAGTTCTTC. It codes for CASSVEPAGNEQFF.